Each of the 14 T cell receptor beta chains below was sequenced from the same sample in a study of cytomegalovirus exposure and HLA in healthy donors. Method: immunoSEQ multiplex PCR; TCRdb's copy keeps in-frame clones and lacks some. The sample records about 97,000 clones, about 95% being singletons. The sequencing input was PBMCs. All receptors derive from a woman between 18 and 29 years old in good health and CMV-seronegative.

The genes are TRBV5-6 and TRBJ2-7; TRBD1 matches 7 bases. With V trimmed by 1 base and J by 5 bases, 9 bases remained unmatched. Germline V CDR1 and CDR2: SGHDT, YYEEEE. The length of the CDR3 is 15 residues. CDR3 sequence: CASSLLTGTANEQYF. DNA for the CDR3: TGTGCCAGCAGCTTGTTGACCGGGACAGCTAACGAGCAGTACTTC.

The V call is TRBV10-1, the J call TRBJ2-1; D perhaps matches TRBD2 (7 bases). The V end lost 5 bases, the J end lost 0 bases, and 14 bases lay between the germline ends. The V gene's germline CDR1 is WNHNN and CDR2 SYGVQD (reference sequence). The CDR3 totals 16 residues. The CDR3 region is CASSRGGGASYNEQFF. Written as DNA, the CDR3 is TGCGCCAGCAGTAGGGGTGGGGGGGCCTCCTACAATGAGCAGTTCTTC.

This chain connects TRBV25-1 to TRBJ2-5, with TRBD1 matching 9 bases. Unmatched junction bases numbered 5, after V lost 4 bases and J lost 5 bases. The CDR3 is 14 amino acids. Looked up from germline, CDR1 is MGHDK and CDR2 is SYGVNS. As DNA, the CDR3 is TGTGCCAGCAGTGGGTTCGGGACAGGGGAGACCCAGTACTTC. Protein product: CASSGFGTGETQYF.

There are a few counts of this clone. The V call is TRBV4-2, the J call TRBJ2-2, with D maybe TRBD1 (6 bases). CDR3 length: 15 amino acids. CDR1 is LGHNA, CDR2 YNFKEQ, per germline. V was clipped by 3 bases and J by 5 bases, with 13 bases between them. The CDR3 reads CASSQVAGETGELFF. The DNA for the CDR3 is TGTGCCAGCAGCCAGGTGGCAGGGGAGACCGGGGAGCTGTTTTTT.

This sequence joins TRBV9 and TRBJ1-1; no definite D call. Germline-derived CDR1 and CDR2 are SGDLS and YYNGEE. The length of the CDR3 is 13 residues. V lost 0 bases to trimming and J lost 5 bases, with 8 bases between them. The CDR3 reads CASSVAPSTEAFF. The DNA of the CDR3 is TGTGCCAGCAGCGTAGCTCCCAGTACTGAAGCTTTCTTT. Variable domain in full (rest from reference TRBV9 and TRBJ1-1): DSGVTQTPKHLITATGQRVTLRCSPRSGDLSVYWYQQSLDQGLQFLIQYYNGEERAKGNILERFSAQQFPDLHSELNLSSLELGDSALYFCASSVAPSTEAFFGQGTRLTVV.

The CDR3 region has the DNA TGTGCCAGCAGCTCATACAGGGTCTGGGGGCCTCAAGAGACCCAGTACTTC. This encodes CASSSYRVWGPQETQYF. This sequence joins TRBV11-3 and TRBJ2-5, with D possibly matching TRBD1 (6 bases). V lost 4 bases, J lost 2 bases, and 20 bases lay in between. The CDR3 sequence is 17 residues long. Looked up from germline, CDR1 is SGHNT and CDR2 is YENEEA.

The chain's CDR3 is CASQGEMNTEAFF. The CDR3 region has the DNA TGTGCCAGTCAGGGGGAGATGAACACTGAAGCTTTCTTT. The rearrangement links TRBV27 to TRBJ1-1, with 7 bases fitting TRBD1. Germline CDR1 MNHEY, CDR2 SMNVEV (reference sequence). Trimming at V came to 9 bases and at J to 0 bases, leaving 4 bases not matched to a gene. The CDR3 length is 13 residues.

This rearrangement joins TRBV5-1 to TRBJ2-7, with D maybe TRBD2 (5 bases). The CDR3 is made up of 15 amino acids. CDR1 is SGHRS and CDR2 is YFSETQ in the germline V gene. Trimming removed 4 bases at V and 5 bases at J, with 19 bases between. In nucleotides, the CDR3 is TGCGCCAGCAGCCTTTCTAGAGGGAGTGTCCACGAGCAGTACTTC. This codes for CASSLSRGSVHEQYF.

The chain links TRBV9 to TRBJ2-5; TRBD2 matches at 15 bases. Germline CDR1 SGDLS, CDR2 YYNGEE. Trimming cost V 3 bases and J 1 base; bases outside gene matches: 4. The CDR3 is made up of 17 amino acids. The CDR3 DNA sequence: TGTGCCAGCAGCGGGGGACTAGCGGGGGGCGTCCAAGAGACCCAGTACTTC. This codes for CASSGGLAGGVQETQYF.

This clone was seen a handful of times. The chain joins TRBV11-3 to TRBJ2-7; D remains unclear. Germline V gene lookup returns CDR1 SGHNT and CDR2 YENEEA. Trimming cost V 5 bases and J 3 bases, with 8 bases left between them. CDR3 length: 12 residues. CDR3 DNA: TGTGCCAGCAGCCCGACTGGCTACGAGCAGTACTTC. It encodes CASSPTGYEQYF.

Here the CDR3 reads CAWSVQAYSEAFF. CDR3 coding DNA: TGTGCCTGGAGTGTGCAAGCGTATTCTGAAGCTTTCTTT. This chain connects TRBV30 to TRBJ1-1, with D hard to call. The CDR3 is 13 residues long. From germline, CDR1 is GTSNPN and CDR2 SVGIG (reference sequence). V gave up 0 bases and J gave up 6 bases, with 11 bases separating them.

The chain couples TRBV30 to TRBJ2-7; 10 bases line up with TRBD2. The germline V gene has CDR1 GTSNPN and CDR2 SVGIG (reference sequence). The V segment lost 2 bases and the J segment 6 bases; nucleotides outside the gene matches: 10. This CDR3 has 15 residues. CDR3 nucleotides: TGTGCCTGGAGTCGGGGGGCTAGCGGGAGCTCCGAGCAGTACTTC. Its translation: CAWSRGASGSSEQYF.

The genes are TRBV14 and TRBJ1-1; no definite D call. Trimming stripped 4 bases from V and 1 base from J, with 10 bases between. CDR1 SGHDN and CDR2 FVKESK come from the germline V gene. CDR3 size: 14 residues. The CDR3 protein is CASSPQAKNTEAFF. In DNA form, the CDR3 reads TGTGCCAGCAGCCCCCAGGCGAAGAACACTGAAGCTTTCTTT.

The chain is built from TRBV2 and TRBJ1-5, with D hard to call. The CDR3 extends over 14 amino acids. Germline V CDR1 and CDR2: SNHLY, FYNNEI. Trimming removed 6 bases from V and 0 bases from J, with 9 bases in between. The CDR3 spells CASRRANSNQPQHF. CDR3 coding DNA: TGTGCCAGCAGGCGCGCTAATAGCAATCAGCCCCAGCATTTT.